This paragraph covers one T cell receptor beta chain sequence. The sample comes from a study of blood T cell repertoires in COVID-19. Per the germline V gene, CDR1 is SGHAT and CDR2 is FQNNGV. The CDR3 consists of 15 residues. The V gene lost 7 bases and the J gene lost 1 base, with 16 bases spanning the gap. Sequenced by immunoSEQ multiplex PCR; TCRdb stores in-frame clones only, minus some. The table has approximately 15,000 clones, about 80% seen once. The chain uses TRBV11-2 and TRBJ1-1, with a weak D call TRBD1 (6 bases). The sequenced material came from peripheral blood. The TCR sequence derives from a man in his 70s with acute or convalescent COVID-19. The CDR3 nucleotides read TGTGCCAGCACCGGGGGGGGCAGCAGGAACACTGAAGCTTTCTTT. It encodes CASTGGGSRNTEAFF.